A single sample is the source of the 26 T cell receptor beta chains below, sequenced in a study of shared clonotypes between healthy human individuals. Only in-frame clones appear in the TCRdb table, and some are missing; sequencing was by immunoSEQ multiplex PCR. The sample shows 950,000 to 1,300,000 clones, roughly 75% of them seen only once. Sequencing input: memory CD4+ T cells sorted from blood. Subset specified: CD45RA-negative fraction. The source is a man between 18 and 35 years old in good health.

The chain combines TRBV5-1 with TRBJ1-1; D is perhaps TRBD1 (5 bases). The CDR3 is 13 amino acids. Looked up from germline, CDR1 is SGHRS and CDR2 is YFSETQ. V shed 4 bases and J shed 0 bases, with 7 bases lying between them. The chain's CDR3 is CASSDSLNTEAFF. DNA of the CDR3: TGCGCCAGCAGCGACAGCTTGAACACTGAAGCTTTCTTT.

The chain employs TRBV6-1 and TRBJ1-4; no clear D. Germline CDR1 MNHNS, CDR2 SASEGT. V lost 5 bases and J 12 bases, leaving 10 bases between the germline ends. This CDR3 comprises 11 residues. CDR3 loop: CASSPPSELFF. The CDR3 DNA reads TGTGCCAGCAGTCCCCCTTCGGAACTGTTTTTT.

This chain uses TRBV19 with TRBJ2-1; TRBD1 aligns across 10 bases. The length of the CDR3 is 18 residues. The germline V gene has CDR1 LNHDA and CDR2 SQIVND (reference sequence). V lost 1 base to trimming and J lost 0 bases; unmatched junction nucleotides: 6. The CDR3 protein is CASSIASGTGASYNEQFF. The DNA of the CDR3 is TGTGCCAGTAGTATAGCCTCCGGGACAGGGGCCTCCTACAATGAGCAGTTCTTC.

This clone was observed a few times. The chain couples TRBV18 to TRBJ1-5; a weak D match, TRBD1 (5 bases). Trimming pared 0 bases from V and 5 bases from J, leaving 11 bases between. The CDR3 totals 15 residues. CDR1 KGHSH and CDR2 LQKENI come from the germline V gene. The CDR3 reads CASSPPNGDHQPQHF. The CDR3 DNA reads as TGTGCCAGCTCACCACCTAATGGGGACCATCAGCCCCAGCATTTT.

The chain is built from TRBV2 and TRBJ1-2; 8 positions agree with TRBD1. Germline CDR1 and CDR2: SNHLY and FYNNEI. CDR3 size: 15 residues. V dropped 0 bases and J dropped 4; count of bases not matched to a gene: 4. The CDR3 protein is CASSEALTGGYGYTF. The CDR3 bases are TGTGCCAGCAGTGAAGCGCTTACAGGGGGCTATGGCTACACCTTC.

This sequence joins TRBV7-8 and TRBJ1-1, with 9 bases matching TRBD1. The CDR3 has 13 amino acids. After removal of 4 bases from V and 11 bases from J, the junction contained 8 bases not matched to a gene. Germline assignment: CDR1 SGHVS and CDR2 FQNEAQ. CDR3 residues: CASSWGQGFGAFF. In DNA, the CDR3 is TGTGCCAGCAGCTGGGGACAGGGCTTTGGGGCTTTCTTT.

The rearrangement uses TRBV7-9 and TRBJ2-5; 9 bases are shared with TRBD2. The length of the CDR3 is 18 residues. The junction had 15 bases not matched to a gene; V was cut back by 5 bases and J by 2 bases. CDR1 and CDR2 (germline): SEHNR, FQNEAQ (reference sequence). The DNA of the CDR3 is TGTGCCAGCAGCCCCCGCGGCCCCCTAGCGGGGTTGCAAGAGACCCAGTACTTC. Translation gives CASSPRGPLAGLQETQYF.

CDR3 protein: CASSRGRGVWETQYF. CDR3 nucleotide sequence: TGTGCCAGCAGTCGAGGGAGGGGAGTTTGGGAGACCCAGTACTTC. This sequence joins TRBV7-9 and TRBJ2-5; the match to TRBD2 covers 7 bases. J was trimmed by 5 bases and V by 6 bases; bases with no gene match: 12. This CDR3 has 15 residues. Germline CDR1 is SEHNR and CDR2 is FQNEAQ (reference sequence). Full variable domain (remainder filled in from reference TRBV7-9 and TRBJ2-5): DTGVSQNPRHKITKRGQNVTFRCDPISEHNRLYWYRQTLGQGPEFLTYFQNEAQLEKSRLLSDRFSAERPKGSFSTLEIQRTEQGDSAMYLCASSRGRGVWETQYFGPGTRLLVL.

The V gene is TRBV27, the J gene TRBJ2-7; 8 bases are shared with TRBD2. CDR1 and CDR2 (germline): MNHEY, SMNVEV (reference sequence). J was trimmed by 7 bases and V by 4 bases; bases with no gene match: 3. CDR3 size: 12 residues. CDR3 in amino acids: CASSYSGGEQYF. In nucleotides, the CDR3 is TGTGCCAGCAGTTACTCGGGAGGGGAGCAGTACTTC.

The V call is TRBV2, the J call TRBJ2-5; D is possibly TRBD1 or TRBD2 (6 bases each). V was clipped by 6 bases and J by 2 bases, with 16 bases between them. The CDR3 length is 15 residues. Germline V CDR1 and CDR2: SNHLY, FYNNEI. The CDR3 loop is CASSALGAGQETQYF. The CDR3 DNA is TGTGCCAGCAGCGCCTTGGGGGCGGGGCAAGAGACCCAGTACTTC. The full variable domain, rest sourced from reference TRBV2 and TRBJ2-5, is EPEVTQTPSHQVTQMGQEVILRCVPISNHLYFYWYRQILGQKVEFLVSFYNNEISEKSEIFDDQFSVERPDGSNFTLKIRSTKLEDSAMYFCASSALGAGQETQYFGPGTRLLVL.

The chain couples TRBV27 to TRBJ2-1; perhaps D is TRBD1 or TRBD2 (5 bases each). The germline V gene encodes CDR1 MNHEY and CDR2 SMNVEV (reference sequence). Trimming removed 2 bases at V and 2 bases at J, with 7 bases between. The CDR3 runs to 14 residues. The CDR3 spells CASSLRGPYNEQFF. The CDR3 DNA reads as TGTGCCAGCAGTTTACGGGGCCCCTACAATGAGCAGTTCTTC.

On this clone: The same CDR3 arises from other DNA sequences in this sample as well. The chain recombines TRBV5-1 with TRBJ1-2; D unresolved. Germline V CDR1 and CDR2: SGHRS, YFSETQ. This CDR3 is built from 13 residues. Trimming pared 0 bases from V and 4 bases from J, leaving 7 bases between. In nucleotides, the CDR3 is TGCGCCAGCAGCTTGGCCGACGGCTATGGCTACACCTTC. The encoded protein is CASSLADGYGYTF.

A few counts support this clone. The chain links TRBV4-1 to TRBJ2-7, with TRBD2 as a possible D gene (7 bases). The CDR3 has 16 residues. From germline, CDR1 is MGHRA and CDR2 YSYEKL. V lost 0 bases to trimming and J lost 2 bases, with 14 bases between them. The CDR3 DNA reads as TGCGCCAGCAGCCAAGATTGGGGGGGGGCCGCCTACGAGCAGTACTTC. It specifies CASSQDWGGAAYEQYF.

The rearrangement uses TRBV2 and TRBJ1-2; the D gene is possibly TRBD1 (5 bases). The ends were cut back, 3 bases at V and 6 bases at J, with 11 bases in the middle. This CDR3 has 13 amino acids. The V gene's germline CDR1 is SNHLY and CDR2 FYNNEI. The CDR3 nucleotides are TGTGCCAGCAGTGAGTGGGACGGTGATGGCTACACCTTC. Protein product: CASSEWDGDGYTF.

This clone was detected only a few times. The chain joins TRBV18 to TRBJ2-7; no clear D gene. CDR1 is KGHSH and CDR2 is LQKENI in the germline V gene. This CDR3 has 14 residues. Trimming left V 3 bases short and J 1 base short, with 10 bases between. CDR3 sequence (DNA): TGTGCCAGCTCACCCCCGTGGGGTTCCTACGAGCAGTACTTC. As protein: CASSPPWGSYEQYF.

This chain uses TRBV5-1 with TRBJ2-6, with D uncertain. V was pared by 9 bases and J by 0 bases, with 10 bases between. The CDR3 extends over 14 amino acids. CDR1 and CDR2 from the germline V gene are SGHRS and YFSETQ. The CDR3 reads CATSDTSGANVLTF. The CDR3 nucleotides read TGCGCCACCTCGGATACCTCTGGGGCCAACGTCCTGACTTTC.

The rearrangement joins TRBV30 to TRBJ1-2; TRBD1 agrees at 7 bases. Per the germline V gene, CDR1 is GTSNPN and CDR2 is SVGIG (reference sequence). The V segment lost 3 bases and the J segment 4 bases; nucleotides outside the gene matches: 2. CDR3 length: 12 residues. CDR3 residues: CAWRAGGYGYTF. DNA for the CDR3: TGTGCCTGGAGAGCAGGGGGCTATGGCTACACCTTC.

The chain carries TRBV14 and TRBJ1-2; D unclear. V was shortened by 2 bases and J by 1 base, with 5 bases between the two germline ends. CDR3 size: 13 residues. CDR1 and CDR2 (germline): SGHDN, FVKESK. CDR3: CASSQWGNYGYTF. The CDR3 DNA is TGTGCCAGCAGCCAATGGGGTAACTATGGCTACACCTTC.

The rearrangement joins TRBV18 to TRBJ2-1, with 7 bases that match TRBD1. Losses at the gene ends were 1 base for V and 4 bases for J; bases not matched to a gene: 10. This CDR3 is 17 amino acids long. Germline V CDR1 and CDR2: KGHSH, LQKENI. CDR3 sequence: CASSPRDPGQRYNEQFF. As DNA, the CDR3 is TGTGCCAGCTCACCACGAGACCCGGGACAGCGATACAATGAGCAGTTCTTC. The entire variable domain, with the rest obtained from reference TRBV18 and TRBJ2-1, is as follows: NAGVMQNPRHLVRRRGQEARLRCSPMKGHSHVYWYRQLPEEGLKFMVYLQKENIIDESGMPKERFSAEFPKEGPSILRIQQVVRGDSAAYFCASSPRDPGQRYNEQFFGPGTRLTVL.

V is TRBV27 and J is TRBJ2-2, with D perhaps TRBD2 (5 bases). The germline V gene encodes CDR1 MNHEY and CDR2 SMNVEV (reference sequence). CDR3 length: 15 residues. V lost 7 bases, J lost 4 bases, and 16 bases lay in between. The CDR3 loop reads CASKIPEAGTGELFF. In DNA, the CDR3 is TGTGCCAGCAAAATACCCGAGGCGGGCACCGGGGAGCTGTTTTTT.

This clone was picked up a small number of times. This chain connects TRBV6-5 to TRBJ2-7; TRBD2 might be the D (6 bases). This CDR3 is built from 15 residues. CDR1 is MNHEY and CDR2 is SVGAGI in the germline V gene. V was clipped by 9 bases and J by 4 bases, with 22 bases between them. CDR3 DNA sequence: TGTGCCAGGAGTGTTTGGAGGACTAAGAGTTACGAGCAGTACTTC. This gives the protein CARSVWRTKSYEQYF.

The rearrangement uses TRBV28 and TRBJ1-2; 7 positions agree with TRBD1. Germline assignment: CDR1 MDHEN and CDR2 SYDVKM. The J segment lost 12 bases and the V segment lost 5 bases, leaving 15 bases of the junction unmatched. The CDR3 extends over 14 amino acids. The CDR3 DNA sequence: TGTGCCAGCAGTCCCGGACAGGCCCGGAGGACTGACACCTTC. Amino acid sequence: CASSPGQARRTDTF.

In nucleotides, the CDR3 is TGTGCCAGCAGTGGACGGACAGTCCCCTATGGCTACACCTTC. The encoded protein is CASSGRTVPYGYTF. The chain carries TRBV6-1 and TRBJ1-2, with a possible D match to TRBD1 (6 bases). V shed 4 bases and J shed 4 bases, with 13 bases lying between them. From germline, CDR1 is MNHNS and CDR2 SASEGT. There are 14 residues in the CDR3.

V is TRBV11-3 and J is TRBJ1-2; perhaps TRBD1 as D (6 bases). The V gene lost 5 bases and the J gene lost 0 bases, with 19 bases spanning the gap. The length of the CDR3 is 17 residues. CDR1 is SGHNT, CDR2 YENEEA, per germline. The CDR3 nucleotides are TGTGCCAGCAGCGGAGAACACAGGGTTCACGCTAACTATGGCTACACCTTC. Its translation: CASSGEHRVHANYGYTF.

V is TRBV19 and J is TRBJ2-3, with 10 nucleotides matching TRBD2. CDR1 is LNHDA, CDR2 SQIVND, per germline (reference sequence). The CDR3 length is 14 residues. The junction had 1 base not matched to a gene; V was cut back by 3 bases and J by 4 bases. CDR3 amino acids: CASSMSGGADTQYF. The CDR3 coding sequence is TGTGCCAGTAGTATGAGCGGGGGGGCAGATACGCAGTATTTT.

This chain joins TRBV10-1 and TRBJ2-1, with D possibly matching TRBD2 (7 bases). CDR3 length: 14 residues. Trimming removed 3 bases at V and 7 bases at J, with 13 bases between. CDR1 and CDR2 from the germline V gene are WNHNN and SYGVQD (reference sequence). The CDR3 DNA is TGCGCCAGCAGTGACTGGGGGGGGCCAAATGAGCAGTTCTTC. It translates to CASSDWGGPNEQFF.